This TCR beta chain was sequenced in a study of T cells after yellow fever vaccination. TCRdb fed the 5' RACE reads into MiXCR, producing one record per CDR3 protein. The data hold about 300,000 distinct CDR3 sequences, with 7.5% to 9.5% observed a single time. The source material was CD4+ T cells sorted from PBMCs, sampled 5 days after the yellow fever booster vaccination. This TCR derives from a man aged 18 to 29 who received the YFV17D yellow fever vaccine.

CDR3 region: CASSPRAHSILLMNTEAFF. The DNA for the CDR3 is TGTGCCAGCAGCCCCCGGGCCCATTCTATCCTCTTAATGAACACTGAAGCTTTCTTT. The chain links TRBV11-2 to TRBJ1-1; D remains unclear. V lost 5 bases and J lost 0, with 25 bases in between. This CDR3 is built from 19 residues. Germline V gives CDR1 SGHAT, CDR2 FQNNGV.